This note documents a single TCR beta chain sequence. These data belong to a study of blood T cell dynamics during melanoma immunotherapy. Turning to the study itself: First-line therapy was either pembrolizumab or nivolumab with ipilimumab for metastatic melanoma.

Time point indicated: pre-treatment baseline. The assay received all extracted DNA from sorted CD8+ subsets. The table came from immunoSEQ multiplex PCR; TCRdb's copy has only in-frame clones and leaves some out. The sample records over 10,000 clones, about 90% being singletons. Germline V gene data show CDR1 as SGHVS and CDR2 as FNYEAQ. The CDR3 is made up of 14 amino acids. Unmatched junction bases numbered 4, after V lost 4 bases and J lost 8 bases. The sequence was obtained from a human donor with melanoma. The J gene is TRBJ2-1, the V gene TRBV7-6, with TRBD1 identical over 11 bases. The sequencing here drew on effector memory CD8+ T cells from blood, taken from a patient treated with checkpoint blockade. The chain's CDR3 is CASSSPDRGHEQFF. For the CDR3, the DNA is TGTGCCAGCAGCTCCCCGGACAGGGGGCATGAGCAGTTCTTC.